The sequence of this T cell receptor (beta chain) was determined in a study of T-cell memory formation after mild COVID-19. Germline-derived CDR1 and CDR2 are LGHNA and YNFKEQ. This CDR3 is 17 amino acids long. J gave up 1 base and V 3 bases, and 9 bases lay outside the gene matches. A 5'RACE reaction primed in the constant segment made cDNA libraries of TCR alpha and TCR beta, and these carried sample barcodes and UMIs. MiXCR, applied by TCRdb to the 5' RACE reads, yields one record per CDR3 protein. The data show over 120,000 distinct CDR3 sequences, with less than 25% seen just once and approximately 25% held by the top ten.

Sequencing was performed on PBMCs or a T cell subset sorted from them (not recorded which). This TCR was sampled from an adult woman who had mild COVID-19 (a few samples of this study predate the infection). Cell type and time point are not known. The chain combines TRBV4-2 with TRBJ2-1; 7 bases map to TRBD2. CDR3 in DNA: TGTGCCAGCAGCCAGAAGCCGGGAGGCCTGTCCTACAATGAGCAGTTCTTC. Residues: CASSQKPGGLSYNEQFF.